The TCR beta chain under discussion was sequenced for a study of cytomegalovirus exposure and HLA in healthy donors. Primers for the PCR totalled 60 Vbeta and 13 Jbeta. Sequencing was performed with immunoSEQ multiplex PCR; in TCRdb, only in-frame clones are kept and a portion is missing. Among approximately 150,000 clones, 80% were seen once, and the ten largest hold around 9.8%. Study-level findings and limits: The study flagged 150 to 200 TCR beta chains as cytomegalovirus-associated. There were a few CMV-associated chains whose specificity for CMV antigens was confirmed in vitro.

Comments on this clone: Its antigen is unidentified.

Germline CDR1 reads WSHSY; CDR2 reads SAAADI. Trimming took 6 bases from V and 2 from J, leaving 11 bases between them. The CDR3 spans 14 residues. The sample comprised PBMCs. The source of this sequence is a man in his late teens or twenties in good health and CMV-seropositive. The chain has TRBV10-2 and TRBJ1-5; D is ambiguous. This CDR3 is CASSPGRGNQPQHF. The CDR3 nucleotides are TGCGCCAGCAGCCCCGGGAGGGGCAATCAGCCCCAGCATTTT.